These T cell receptor beta chains were read from a single sample in a study of cytomegalovirus exposure and HLA in healthy donors. TCRdb's copy holds only in-frame clones and misses some; the assay was immunoSEQ multiplex PCR. The table shows 80,000 to 95,000 clones, with around nine tenths occurring only once. The sample taken for sequencing was PBMCs. The receptor source for this set is a young man in good health and CMV-seropositive. The CDR3 runs from the conserved cysteine through the conserved F or W. Fields, in order: D gene, V gene, J gene, CDR3 length, clone size, CDR3 protein, CDR3 DNA. The D gene is left open where the match is weak. A clone size is listed for some rows: how often the clone was seen (once, few, many), or a class if it is expanded.

TRBD2	TRBV4-2	TRBJ2-4	17	NA	CASSQDRSGLAGPVQYF	TGTGCCAGCAGCCAAGATCGTTCCGGGCTAGCGGGGCCAGTTCAGTACTTC
TRBD1	TRBV28	TRBJ1-2	14	once	CASIPGQGGHIYTF	TGTGCCAGCATCCCCGGACAGGGGGGACATATTTACACCTTC
NA	TRBV11-2	TRBJ2-7	13	NA	CASRQTSRIVQYF	TGTGCCAGCAGGCAGACGTCTAGGATTGTGCAGTACTTC
TRBD1	TRBV2	TRBJ1-5	15	NA	CASSRSGGQGQPQHF	TGTGCCAGCAGTCGGTCAGGGGGTCAGGGTCAGCCCCAGCATTTT
NA	TRBV10-2	TRBJ2-2	12	NA	CASTGDTGELFF	TGCGCCAGCACAGGGGACACCGGGGAGCTGTTTTTT
NA	TRBV5-6	TRBJ2-4	13	few	CASSFNRGNIQYF	TGTGCCAGCAGCTTCAATAGAGGGAACATTCAGTACTTC
TRBD2	TRBV5-4	TRBJ2-1	17	once	CASSFNRGREGYNEQFF	TGTGCCAGCAGCTTTAATCGAGGAAGGGAGGGTTACAATGAGCAGTTCTTC
NA	TRBV6-4	TRBJ2-1	13	NA	CATQPSPSGEQFF	TGTGCCACCCAGCCCTCCCCGTCGGGTGAGCAGTTCTTC
TRBD2	TRBV28	TRBJ2-1	15	once	CASRELAGGVNEQFF	TGTGCCAGCAGGGAACTAGCGGGAGGCGTTAATGAGCAGTTCTTC
NA	TRBV6-4	TRBJ2-5	13	NA	CASSILHGETQYF	TGTGCCAGCTCCATACTTCACGGGGAGACCCAGTACTTC
TRBD2	TRBV7-9	TRBJ2-3	18	NA	CASSLAPGLAGGEDTQYF	TGTGCCAGCAGCTTAGCCCCGGGACTAGCGGGAGGGGAAGATACGCAGTATTTT
NA	TRBV4-1	TRBJ2-7	11	NA	CASSHGYEQYF	TGCGCCAGCAGCCACGGCTACGAGCAGTACTTC
NA	TRBV9	TRBJ2-5	13	NA	CASSVTSQETQYF	TGTGCCAGCAGCGTGACTAGCCAAGAGACCCAGTACTTC
NA	TRBV28	TRBJ1-4	14	NA	CASSTQATNEKLFF	TGTGCCAGCAGTACACAGGCAACTAATGAAAAACTGTTTTTT
NA	TRBV19	TRBJ2-7	14	NA	CATRGSRVSYEQYF	TGTGCCACCCGAGGGAGTCGTGTTTCCTACGAGCAGTACTTC
NA	TRBV11-2	TRBJ2-2	16	NA	CASSGWDTENTGELFF	TGTGCCAGCAGCGGCTGGGACACCGAGAACACCGGGGAGCTGTTTTTT
NA	TRBV6-6	TRBJ1-5	14	NA	CASRGDNENQPQHF	TGTGCCAGCAGGGGGGACAACGAAAATCAGCCCCAGCATTTT
NA	TRBV5-1	TRBJ2-7	14	few	CASSRERGIYEQYF	TGCGCCAGCAGCCGTGAGAGAGGGATCTACGAGCAGTACTTC
TRBD2	TRBV7-9	TRBJ2-1	16	NA	CASSPEGLAGYNEQFF	TGTGCCAGCAGCCCCGAGGGACTAGCGGGCTACAATGAGCAGTTCTTC
NA	TRBV7-6	TRBJ1-1	13	NA	CASSSQGLAEAFF	TGTGCCAGCAGCTCGCAGGGTTTGGCTGAAGCTTTCTTT
TRBD2	TRBV9	TRBJ2-1	15	NA	CASSVGGLAGDEQFF	TGTGCCAGCAGCGTAGGCGGACTAGCGGGAGATGAGCAGTTCTTC
NA	TRBV5-1	TRBJ2-7	15	NA	CASSLAGGTVYEQYF	TGCGCCAGCAGCTTGGCAGGCGGGACGGTCTACGAGCAGTACTTC
TRBD2	TRBV6-1	TRBJ2-2	19	NA	CASSEQTSGRPLNTGELFF	TGTGCCAGCAGTGAACAAACTAGCGGGAGGCCCCTGAACACCGGGGAGCTGTTTTTT
NA	TRBV28	TRBJ1-1	15	NA	CASSFGARGGTEAFF	TGTGCCAGCAGTTTCGGCGCCCGGGGAGGCACTGAAGCTTTCTTT
NA	TRBV27	TRBJ1-2	13	once	CASRPHGGYGYTF	TGTGCCAGCAGACCCCATGGCGGGTATGGCTACACCTTC
NA	TRBV9	TRBJ2-2	15	NA	CASSVAGSNTGELFF	TGTGCCAGCAGCGTAGCGGGGAGTAACACCGGGGAGCTGTTTTTT
TRBD2	TRBV7-9	TRBJ2-1	19	NA	CASSSRPLAEGSSYNEQFF	TGTGCCAGCAGCTCCCGGCCCCTAGCGGAAGGTAGCTCCTACAATGAGCAGTTCTTC
TRBD2	TRBV4-1	TRBJ2-5	14	once	CASSRIAGGETQYF	TGCGCCAGCAGCCGCATAGCGGGAGGCGAGACCCAGTACTTC
TRBD2	TRBV10-1	TRBJ2-3	15	NA	CASSEGGEGADTQYF	TGCGCCAGCAGTGAAGGTGGGGAGGGAGCGGATACGCAGTATTTT
NA	TRBV11-2	TRBJ1-1	16	NA	CASSLYSRQATPEAFF	TGTGCCAGCAGCTTATATAGTCGACAGGCTACCCCTGAAGCTTTCTTT
TRBD2	TRBV7-2	TRBJ2-7	14	NA	CASSFRRESYEQYF	TGTGCCAGCAGCTTTCGGCGGGAGTCCTACGAGCAGTACTTC
TRBD2	TRBV27	TRBJ2-7	17	NA	CASSGSGLAGSFYEQYF	TGTGCCAGCAGTGGGTCGGGACTAGCGGGCTCATTCTACGAGCAGTACTTC
NA	TRBV5-1	TRBJ2-2	15	NA	CASSLGQTNAGELFF	TGCGCCAGCAGCTTGGGACAGACGAACGCCGGGGAGCTGTTTTTT
TRBD1	TRBV19	TRBJ2-5	15	NA	CASSKGQGPRETQYF	TGTGCCAGTAGTAAAGGACAGGGTCCAAGGGAGACCCAGTACTTC
TRBD2	TRBV28	TRBJ2-1	17	NA	CASSLRRTSGRGDEQFF	TGTGCCAGCAGTCTACGACGGACTAGCGGGAGAGGCGATGAGCAGTTCTTC
NA	TRBV4-1	TRBJ1-3	18	NA	CASSQVATEGLSGNTIYF	TGCGCCAGCAGCCAAGTGGCGACGGAGGGGCTGTCTGGAAACACCATATATTTT
TRBD1	TRBV19	TRBJ1-5	13	few	CASSGTGDQPQHF	TGTGCCAGTAGTGGGACAGGGGATCAGCCCCAGCATTTT
NA	TRBV29-1	TRBJ1-2	14	NA	CSVVGGLGSYGYTF	TGCAGCGTTGTGGGAGGGCTTGGGAGCTATGGCTACACCTTC
NA	TRBV7-9	TRBJ1-1	15	once	CASSLATGRQTEAFF	TGTGCCAGCAGCTTAGCGACAGGCCGCCAGACTGAAGCTTTCTTT
TRBD1	TRBV5-4	TRBJ2-7	13	NA	CASSPGQSYEQYF	TGTGCCAGCAGCCCGGGACAGAGTTACGAGCAGTACTTC
NA	TRBV11-2	TRBJ2-5	16	NA	CASSPLGGPRRETQYF	TGTGCCAGCAGTCCACTAGGCGGTCCCAGGAGGGAGACCCAGTACTTC